One sample yielded the 22 T cell receptor beta chains listed below, sequenced in a study of T cells in Graves' hyperthyroidism and ophthalmopathy. Amplified regions were TCR beta CDR3 sequences from RNA transcripts. HTBI primers were employed in a first-round RT-PCR of the TCR CDR3. MiXCR, run by TCRdb on the multiplex PCR reads, gives a single entry per CDR3 protein. The sample carries approximately 700,000 distinct CDR3 sequences, about 45% recorded once. The specimen was peripheral blood or thyroid tissue (not recorded which). The receptors here all came from an adult man with Graves' disease, either hyperthyroidism or ophthalmopathy (not recorded which).

This chain connects TRBV7-9 to TRBJ2-6; no reliable D call. Trimming took 6 bases from V and 0 from J, leaving 15 bases between them. Per the germline V gene, CDR1 is SEHNR and CDR2 is FQNEAQ (reference sequence). This CDR3 has 17 amino acids. The DNA of the CDR3 is TGTGCCAGCAGTCCCACAGATGTAATCTCTGGGGCCAACGTCCTGACTTTC. Amino acid sequence: CASSPTDVISGANVLTF.

In this sample, this clonotype turned up once. The rearrangement links TRBV29-1 to TRBJ1-2; 9 bases are a match to TRBD1. With V trimmed by 7 bases and J by 4 bases, 4 bases remained unmatched. The CDR3 extends over 12 amino acids. In germline, CDR1 is SQVTM, CDR2 ANQGSEA. CDR3 coding DNA: TGCAGCGCAGGACAGGGGTTCTATGGCTACACCTTC. Translation: CSAGQGFYGYTF.

The genes are TRBV9 and TRBJ1-2; D is uncertain. Germline assignment: CDR1 SGDLS and CDR2 YYNGEE. This CDR3 spans 15 amino acids. The germline V and J ends were trimmed by 0 bases and 0 bases, with 9 bases remaining between them. DNA for the CDR3: TGTGCCAGCAGCGTAGCTGGCTTCCCTAACTATGGCTACACCTTC. Residues: CASSVAGFPNYGYTF.

With respect to this clonotype: An end of the junction differs from the germline gene, which may be a read error. This sequence joins TRBV7-2 and TRBJ2-7; 10 bases match TRBD1. There are 16 residues in the CDR3. Germline V CDR1 and CDR2: SGHTA, FQGNSA. In nucleotides, the CDR3 is TGTGCCAGCAGCTTGGGCGGGGGACAGGGGTCCTACGAGCAGTGCTTC. Translated: CASSLGGGQGSYEQCF.

V is TRBV11-1 and J is TRBJ2-7, with D possibly being TRBD1 (5 bases). The germline V and J ends were trimmed by 6 bases and 3 bases, with 15 bases remaining between them. The CDR3 totals 14 residues. Germline V gene sequence: CDR1 SGHAT, CDR2 FQDESV (reference sequence). The CDR3 loop reads CASRDEGAYYEQYF. CDR3 bases: TGTGCCAGCAGAGACGAAGGGGCCTACTACGAGCAGTACTTC.

This clonotype was seen at least ten times. The CDR3 DNA reads TGTGCCACCAGTGATCCCCGGGACAGGTCCTACGAGCAGTACTTC. This translates into CATSDPRDRSYEQYF. The rearrangement uses TRBV24-1 and TRBJ2-7; 8 bases match TRBD1. V shed 3 bases, J shed 1 base, and the junction held 4 bases outside the gene matches. Looked up from germline, CDR1 is KGHDR and CDR2 is SFDVKD. This CDR3 spans 15 amino acids.

The chain is built from TRBV20-1 and TRBJ2-2; D possibly corresponds to TRBD2 (5 bases). The length of the CDR3 is 15 residues. Between the trimmed V and J ends, which lost 0 bases and 3 bases, there was a span of 11 bases. Germline V CDR1 and CDR2: DFQATT, SNEGSKA (reference sequence). CDR3 sequence: CSARDPKADTGELFF. The CDR3 DNA sequence: TGCAGTGCTAGAGATCCCAAAGCGGACACCGGGGAGCTGTTTTTT.

A few counts support this clonotype. The chain uses TRBV7-2 and TRBJ1-2; D ambiguous. Germline V lookup: CDR1 SGHTA, CDR2 FQGNSA. With 6 bases removed from V and 3 bases from J, the gap between germline ends came to 5 bases. The CDR3 is 11 residues long. CDR3 amino acids: CASRYDYGYTF. CDR3 coding DNA: TGTGCCAGCAGATACGACTATGGCTACACCTTC.

This clonotype was counted ten times or more. The chain joins TRBV7-2 to TRBJ1-5, with D tentatively TRBD1 (6 bases). Trimming stripped 1 base from V and 6 bases from J, with 13 bases between. CDR3 length: 15 amino acids. Germline V CDR1 and CDR2: SGHTA, FQGNSA. The CDR3 loop is CASSLGAGDGQPQHF. The DNA for the CDR3 is TGTGCCAGCAGCTTAGGGGCAGGGGACGGTCAGCCCCAGCATTTT.

The chain recombines TRBV7-9 with TRBJ1-1, with a tentative D call TRBD1 (6 bases). The length of the CDR3 is 17 residues. Germline assignment: CDR1 SEHNR and CDR2 FQNEAQ (reference sequence). Trimming cost V 5 bases and J 1 base, with 20 bases left between them. The CDR3 spells CASSQISGGGANTEAFF. The CDR3 nucleotides are TGTGCCAGCAGCCAAATATCAGGTGGGGGGGCGAACACTGAAGCTTTCTTT.

This clonotype was seen a handful of times. V usage is TRBV20-1 and J usage is TRBJ2-7; 8 nucleotides align to TRBD2. The CDR3 has 14 amino acids. From germline, CDR1 is DFQATT and CDR2 SNEGSKA (reference sequence). Trimming removed 0 bases from V and 3 bases from J; junction bases left unmatched: 4. The CDR3 nucleotides are TGCAGTGCTAGAGATAGCGGGAAAGACTACGAGCAGTACTTC. Residues: CSARDSGKDYEQYF.

CDR3: CASSRQGVMQPQHF. The DNA of the CDR3 is TGTGCCAGCAGCAGACAGGGTGTGATGCAGCCCCAGCATTTT. The chain carries TRBV12-3 or TRBV12-4 and TRBJ1-5, with 7 bases matching TRBD1. The CDR3 is made up of 14 amino acids. V lost 6 bases, J lost 7 bases, and 9 bases stayed unmatched.

The chain recombines TRBV20-1 with TRBJ1-4, with D uncertain. Trimming took off 4 bases at V and 4 bases at J, with 10 bases between the two ends. Germline values: CDR1 DFQATT, CDR2 SNEGSKA (reference sequence). This CDR3 has 13 amino acids. The CDR3 loop reads CSAMDSNNEKLFF. In nucleotides, the CDR3 is TGCAGTGCTATGGATTCCAATAATGAAAAACTGTTTTTT.

V gene TRBV19 combines with J gene TRBJ1-2, with a tentative D call TRBD1 (5 bases). With 3 bases removed from V and 1 base from J, the gap between germline ends came to 27 bases. The CDR3 is made up of 20 amino acids. Germline-derived CDR1 and CDR2 are LNHDA and SQIVND (reference sequence). The CDR3 bases are TGTGCCAGTAGTATGAATAGGGGCAGGTCCTATCCTGCCGGTAACTATGGCTACACCTTC. The encoded protein is CASSMNRGRSYPAGNYGYTF.

This clonotype was observed many times. At one boundary the junction diverges from the germline segment, which might be a read error. The CDR3 protein is CASSLAGRREKLFF. The CDR3 coding sequence is TGTGCCAGCAGCTTGGCCGGCCGACGGGAAAAACTGTTTTTT. The genes are TRBV5-3 and TRBJ1-4; no clear D gene. TRBV5-3 belongs to the ORF category, with a function that is uncertain. This CDR3 spans 14 amino acids.

Regarding this clonotype: Germline is not matched at one junction end, which may reflect a read error. The rearrangement uses TRBV12-3 or TRBV12-4 and TRBJ2-5, with 10 bases aligning to TRBD2. This CDR3 contains 14 residues. The DNA of the CDR3 is TGTGCCAGCAGGGGACTAGCGCGACAAGAGACCCAGTACTTT. This encodes CASRGLARQETQYF.

The chain employs TRBV10-3 and TRBJ1-4; 7 nucleotides line up with TRBD1. The CDR3 length is 15 residues. After removal of 7 bases from V and 7 bases from J, the junction contained 12 bases not matched to a gene. The V gene's germline CDR1 is ENHRY and CDR2 SYGVKD. The CDR3 DNA sequence: TGTGCCATCAAGGGTCAGGGGGGCCAAGGTGAAAAACTGTTTTTT. Amino acids: CAIKGQGGQGEKLFF.

This clonotype was seen more than once but under ten times. The chain recombines TRBV5-1 with TRBJ2-5, with no clear D. The CDR3 spans 12 residues. Between the trimmed V and J ends, which lost 6 bases and 0 bases, there was a span of 6 bases. Germline lookup yields CDR1 SGHRS and CDR2 YFSETQ. CDR3 amino acids: CASTRDQETQYF. The DNA for the CDR3 is TGCGCCAGCACTCGGGACCAAGAGACCCAGTACTTC.

The chain joins TRBV10-3 to TRBJ2-5, with TRBD2 as a possible D gene (5 bases). The CDR3 contains 13 residues. V was pared by 6 bases and J by 2 bases, with 10 bases between. CDR1 is ENHRY, CDR2 SYGVKD, per germline. The CDR3 loop is CAISPGIQETQYF. DNA for the CDR3: TGTGCCATCAGCCCCGGGATACAAGAGACCCAGTACTTC.

Notes on this clonotype: This is likely a read error, given that the CDR3 carries no conserved phenylalanine or tryptophan at its end. The chain is built from TRBV20-1 and TRBJ1-1; D is possibly TRBD1 (6 bases). The germline gives CDR1 DFQATT, CDR2 SNEGSKA (reference sequence). The CDR3 has 14 amino acids. With 2 bases removed from V and 1 base from J, the gap between germline ends came to 11 bases. CDR3 region: CSARRGHPNTEAFI. The CDR3 DNA is TGCAGTGCTAGAAGGGGACACCCGAACACTGAAGCTTTCATT.

A remark on this clonotype: A much larger clone differs by one base, so this may be a read error. Given the absence of the conserved phenylalanine or tryptophan at the CDR3 end, a read error is likely. This chain connects TRBV5-1 to TRBJ2-7; 10 bases line up with TRBD1. J gave up 2 bases and V 4 bases, and 3 bases lay outside the gene matches. The CDR3 is 14 residues long. Germline V gene sequence: CDR1 SGHRS, CDR2 YFSETQ. The chain's CDR3 is CASSMDRGTYEQYL. The DNA for the CDR3 is TGCGCCAGCAGCATGGACAGGGGGACCTACGAGCAGTACCTC.

This clonotype was detected a few times. V and J are TRBV7-8 and TRBJ1-6, with no clear D. The CDR3 runs to 17 residues. CDR1 and CDR2 from the germline V gene are SGHVS and FQNEAQ. V dropped 0 bases and J dropped 4 bases, with 13 bases sitting between them. The CDR3 bases are TGTGCCAGCAGCTTAGCAAGCGATCTATATTATAATTCACCCCTCCACTTT. Its translation is CASSLASDLYYNSPLHF.